Below, one TCR beta chain is given with its context. Antigen specificity is unknown. The junction shows a germline mismatch at one end, possibly a read error. Germline CDR1 and CDR2: LGHNA and YSLEER. The CDR3 is made up of 13 amino acids. Joint extraction of RNA and DNA used about 17-31 mg of bulk tissue that was unsorted. The data were taken from a study of tumor-infiltrating lymphocytes in primary liver carcinoma. Turning to the study itself: Patients were men and women aged 30 to 69 years.

Researchers generated TCR beta cDNA from approximately 500 ng of total RNA, relying on a constant-region primer. Researchers made the TCR beta libraries by running three nested multiplex PCR rounds with slightly modified ARM-PCR. TRBV1-TRBV30 forward primers paired with a C-beta reverse primer drove the first two PCR rounds, approximately 11 cycles each. In TCRdb, the multiplex PCR reads were re-called with MiXCR into one record per CDR3 protein. The data hold about 35,000 distinct CDR3 sequences, with roughly 70% observed a single time. Whole-study findings and limits: The difference in top-250-clone fraction between tumors and blood was significant, favoring tumors (p = 0.039). The overlap of tumor-adjacent and tumor-blood pairs was smaller than that of tumor region pairs. The study found only about 7-24% of top clones in all five tumor regions.

This chain joins TRBV4-3 and TRBJ2-7, with no clear D. The sequence was collected from a man aged 35 to 55 with primary liver carcinoma and hepatitis B virus infection. Material for sequencing was liver tumor tissue from sampling region 4. Regarding subset: tumor region T4, right-lateral pole. The CDR3 loop is CASGQAVSYEQHF. CDR3 nucleotides: TGCGCCAGCGGCCAAGCAGTTTCCTACGAGCAGCACTTT.